The 9 T cell receptor beta chains reported below all come from one sample, sequenced in a study of CD8 T cells in Susac syndrome (dated by TCRdb to between 2017 and 2020). The library came from the immunoSEQ multiplex PCR assay. RNA was extracted with the RNeasy kit and about 0.5 to 1 ug was reverse transcribed using random hexamers. Using fastp trimming at Q25 and MiXCR clonotype assembly, TCRdb reanalyzed the public sequencing data and kept in-frame beta chains. Entries that share a CDR3 protein sequence are merged under the most common genes and DNA. The table for this sample lists 110,000 to 150,000 distinct CDR3 sequences; approximately 94% of them were counted only once. Of the sample, around 0.08% falls within the top ten clones. Material: CD4+ T cells from PBMCs. These receptors all stem from a human donor with Susac syndrome.

The rearrangement uses TRBV24-1 and TRBJ2-5; D remains unclear. The germline gives CDR1 KGHDR, CDR2 SFDVKD. Trimming removed 4 bases from V and 7 bases from J, with 12 bases in between. This CDR3 is 13 amino acids long. The CDR3 bases are TGTGCCACCAGTGACTCAAGGAAAGGGACCCAGTACTTC. It encodes CATSDSRKGTQYF.

J is TRBJ2-7 and V is TRBV7-9, with D possibly matching TRBD2 (6 bases). The CDR3 contains 17 residues. Trimming pared 4 bases from V and 0 bases from J, leaving 19 bases between. CDR1 is SEHNR, CDR2 FQNEAQ, per germline (reference sequence). CDR3 bases: TGTGCCAGCAGCTCCTACCCTAGTCCCGGGGGCTCCTACGAGCAGTACTTC. It encodes CASSSYPSPGGSYEQYF.

The V gene is TRBV5-6, the J gene TRBJ1-6; TRBD1 matches at 10 bases. CDR1 is SGHDT and CDR2 is YYEEEE in the germline V gene. The trim removed 4 bases at V and 10 bases at J, leaving 5 bases unmatched. The CDR3 sequence is 14 residues long. CDR3 bases: TGTGCCAGCAGCCGGGACAGGGGAAGATCACCCCTCCACTTT. It encodes CASSRDRGRSPLHF.

This chain connects TRBV7-2 to TRBJ1-2, with D possibly being TRBD1 (5 bases). The germline CDR1 and CDR2 sequences are SGHTA and FQGNSA. V shed 5 bases and J shed 1 base, with 8 bases lying between them. There are 13 residues in the CDR3. In nucleotides, the CDR3 is TGTGCCAGCAGCCCGGACAATAACTATGGCTACACCTTC. Amino acids: CASSPDNNYGYTF. Variable domain in full (rest from reference TRBV7-2 and TRBJ1-2): GAGVSQSPSNKVTEKGKDVELRCDPISGHTALYWYRQSLGQGLEFLIYFQGNSAPDKSGLPSDRFSAERTGGSVSTLTIQRTQQEDSAVYLCASSPDNNYGYTFGSGTRLTVV.

V gene TRBV20-1 combines with J gene TRBJ2-1; 7 bases fit TRBD2. J lost 0 bases, V lost 7 bases, and 12 bases had no gene match. CDR1 and CDR2 (germline): DFQATT, SNEGSKA (reference sequence). This CDR3 contains 16 residues. CDR3 DNA: TGCAGTGGACAAATTCGAGCGGGAAGCTCCTACAATGAGCAGTTCTTC. It yields the protein CSGQIRAGSSYNEQFF.

The chain employs TRBV12-3 or TRBV12-4 and TRBJ1-2; 10 bases fit TRBD1. Trimming removed 5 bases from V and 8 bases from J; junction bases left unmatched: 8. This CDR3 is 14 amino acids long. This chain's CDR3 is CASSAHGTGDGYTF. The CDR3 nucleotides read TGTGCCAGCAGTGCTCACGGGACAGGGGACGGCTACACCTTC.

The chain is built from TRBV5-1 and TRBJ2-6; the match to TRBD1 covers 9 bases. This CDR3 contains 17 residues. Germline V lookup: CDR1 SGHRS, CDR2 YFSETQ. After removal of 4 bases from V and 0 bases from J, the junction contained 5 bases not matched to a gene. CDR3 sequence (DNA): TGCGCCAGCAGCCCGGGACAGGGTAACTCTGGGGCCAACGTCCTGACTTTC. This gives the protein CASSPGQGNSGANVLTF.

This clonotype has only one observation. The rearrangement uses TRBV9 and TRBJ2-3; TRBD2 matches at 13 bases. The CDR3 runs to 16 residues. Germline loops: CDR1 SGDLS, CDR2 YYNGEE. V shed 3 bases and J 2 bases; nucleotides not matched to a gene: 3. CDR3 protein: CASSAGLAGFTDTQYF. The CDR3 region has the DNA TGTGCCAGCAGCGCGGGACTAGCGGGGTTCACAGATACGCAGTATTTT.

The rearrangement uses TRBV6-4 and TRBJ1-6; D not resolved. From germline, CDR1 is MRHNA and CDR2 SNTAGT. The germline V and J ends were trimmed by 0 bases and 6 bases, with 9 bases remaining between them. The CDR3 is 15 amino acids. CDR3 sequence: CASSDSSGVNSPLHF. The CDR3, as DNA: TGTGCCAGCAGTGACTCGTCGGGAGTTAATTCACCCCTCCACTTT.